This T cell receptor beta chain was recorded in a study of T cells in Graves' hyperthyroidism and ophthalmopathy. Whole-study findings and limits: Progression to ophthalmopathy was predicted a median of roughly seven months early. By a 13 V-J model, ophthalmopathy was set apart from stable hyperthyroidism.

The source material, RNA transcripts, was used to amplify TCR beta CDR3 regions. TCR CDR3 regions were first amplified by RT-PCR with HTBI primers. TCRdb recomputed calls from the multiplex PCR reads with MiXCR, one row per CDR3 protein. The data show 250,000 or so distinct CDR3 sequences, roughly 15% seen once. This clonotype showed up just a few times. Its antigen is undetermined. At first hyperthyroidism diagnosis, before any ophthalmopathy symptoms, the blood sample was collected. Cells are PBMCs isolated from approximately 9.2 ml of fresh blood. The V gene lost 6 bases and the J gene lost 1 base, with 13 bases spanning the gap. CDR3 length: 15 residues. CDR1 MGHDK and CDR2 SYGVNS come from the germline V gene.

This chain uses TRBV25-1 with TRBJ1-5; D is perhaps TRBD1 (6 bases). Sequenced material: blood. This clonotype was obtained from a woman aged 50 to 65 with Graves' hyperthyroidism that later progressed to Graves' ophthalmopathy. The CDR3 DNA sequence: TGTGCCAGCAGCCCACAGGGATGGAGCAATCAGCCCCAGCATTTT. It specifies CASSPQGWSNQPQHF.